One sample yielded the 17 T cell receptor beta chains listed below, sequenced in a study of Tregs in tolerant kidney transplant recipients. Here immunoSEQ multiplex PCR was the method, and the copy in TCRdb shows in-frame clones only, minus some. This table has just under 65,000 clones, under 98% appearing once. Sequenced here: Tregs from blood, sampled before the transplant. These receptors were taken from a human donor who received a combined kidney and bone marrow transplant.

The chain couples TRBV18 to TRBJ1-5; no definite D call. The germline gives CDR1 KGHSH, CDR2 LQKENI. The CDR3 has 15 residues. V gave up 6 bases and J gave up 11 bases, with 23 bases separating them. CDR3 nucleotide sequence: TGTGCCAGCTCGAAAACGGGATCCTCGGAGGGAGCCCAGCATTTT. It is translated as CASSKTGSSEGAQHF.

The V call is TRBV7-3, the J call TRBJ1-1, with 8 bases lining up with TRBD1. The CDR3 is made up of 14 amino acids. Germline V gives CDR1 SGHTA, CDR2 FQGTGA. The V gene end was trimmed by 5 bases and the J gene end by 5 bases; junction bases not matched to a gene: 7. The CDR3 nucleotides are TGTGCCAGCAGCATCCAGGGGGCGCGAACTGAAGCTTTCTTT. Translation: CASSIQGARTEAFF. Combining the CDR3 with reference TRBV7-3 and TRBJ1-1 gives the whole variable domain GAGVSQTPSNKVTEKGKYVELRCDPISGHTALYWYRQSLGQGPEFLIYFQGTGAADDSGLPNDRFFAVRPEGSVSTLKIQRTERGDSAVYLCASSIQGARTEAFFGQGTRLTVV.

The CDR3 sequence: CASRQRSGGSRYGYTF. The CDR3 DNA reads as TGCGCCAGCAGACAAAGGTCCGGGGGAAGTCGCTATGGCTACACCTTC. The rearrangement links TRBV5-1 to TRBJ1-2; tentative D call: TRBD1 (5 bases). The CDR3 is made up of 16 amino acids. The V gene's germline CDR1 is SGHRS and CDR2 YFSETQ. Trimming took 5 bases from V and 4 from J, leaving 21 bases between them.

The chain recombines TRBV7-6 with TRBJ2-2, with D tentatively TRBD2 (5 bases). Germline CDR1 SGHVS, CDR2 FNYEAQ. This CDR3 is 15 amino acids long. The V and J ends lost 0 bases and 0 bases respectively, with 5 bases between them. CDR3 loop: CASSLARANTGELFF. For the CDR3, the DNA is TGTGCCAGCAGCTTAGCGAGGGCGAACACCGGGGAGCTGTTTTTT.

The V call is TRBV7-2, the J call TRBJ1-2; 7 nucleotides agree with TRBD1. The trim removed 3 bases at V and 7 bases at J, leaving 8 bases unmatched. Germline V gives CDR1 SGHTA, CDR2 FQGNSA. The length of the CDR3 is 14 residues. CDR3 in DNA: TGTGCCAGCAGCTTCTCTACAGGGGAAAGTGGCTACACCTTC. This encodes CASSFSTGESGYTF. Variable domain in full (rest from reference TRBV7-2 and TRBJ1-2): GAGVSQSPSNKVTEKGKDVELRCDPISGHTALYWYRQSLGQGLEFLIYFQGNSAPDKSGLPSDRFSAERTGGSVSTLTIQRTQQEDSAVYLCASSFSTGESGYTFGSGTRLTVV.

This chain connects TRBV28 to TRBJ2-7; TRBD1 might be the D (5 bases). From germline, CDR1 is MDHEN and CDR2 SYDVKM. The germline V and J ends were trimmed by 9 bases and 1 base, with 10 bases remaining between them. The CDR3 loop spans 12 amino acids. The CDR3: CARGHRSYEQYF. The CDR3 DNA reads as TGTGCCAGAGGCCACAGGTCCTACGAGCAGTACTTC.

This clone was found once. The V gene is TRBV29-1, the J gene TRBJ2-4; 9 nucleotides line up with TRBD2. From germline, CDR1 is SQVTM and CDR2 ANQGSEA. The CDR3 extends over 13 amino acids. Germline trimming cut 5 bases from V and 11 bases from J; bases unmatched to any gene: 10. In DNA, the CDR3 is TGCAGCGTTATGACTAGCGGAGCGGGGGTTCAGTACTTC. Residues: CSVMTSGAGVQYF.

This chain uses TRBV6-5 with TRBJ1-3; the match to TRBD1 covers 7 bases. V shed 10 bases and J 3 bases; nucleotides not matched to a gene: 12. The CDR3 is made up of 15 amino acids. Germline V lookup: CDR1 MNHEY, CDR2 SVGAGI. The CDR3 here is CATGRDSVRGNTIYF. The CDR3, as DNA: TGTGCCACCGGACGGGACAGCGTACGTGGAAACACCATATATTTT.

The chain is built from TRBV9 and TRBJ2-7, with TRBD1 identical over 9 bases. The germline V gene encodes CDR1 SGDLS and CDR2 YYNGEE. With V trimmed by 3 bases and J by 5 bases, 9 bases remained unmatched. This CDR3 contains 15 residues. The CDR3 protein is CASSAPPGQGNEQYF. CDR3 nucleotides: TGTGCCAGCAGCGCCCCCCCGGGACAGGGTAACGAGCAGTACTTC.

This rearrangement joins TRBV5-1 to TRBJ1-4; no clear D gene. The CDR3 is 14 amino acids. The V gene lost 1 base and the J gene lost 4 bases, with 8 bases spanning the gap. Germline V gives CDR1 SGHRS, CDR2 YFSETQ. The CDR3 DNA follows: TGCGCCAGCAGCTTGTCAGGCTTTAATGAAAAACTGTTTTTT. It encodes CASSLSGFNEKLFF.

The V and J genes are TRBV6-6 and TRBJ1-4; D is perhaps TRBD1 (6 bases). This CDR3 contains 15 residues. Germline CDR1 MNHNY, CDR2 SVGAGI (reference sequence). Deletions cut 0 bases from V and 1 base from J, with 6 bases between. The CDR3 bases are TGTGCCAGCAGTTACTCGGGACAAACTAATGAAAAACTGTTTTTT. It encodes CASSYSGQTNEKLFF.

This rearrangement joins TRBV5-5 to TRBJ2-2, with 16 bases that match TRBD2. The CDR3 is 19 residues long. In germline, CDR1 is SGHKS, CDR2 YYEKEE (reference sequence). V shed 4 bases, J shed 6 bases, and the junction held 12 bases outside the gene matches. CDR3 in amino acids: CASSPGLAGGNDIPGELFF. In DNA, the CDR3 is TGTGCCAGCAGCCCGGGACTAGCGGGAGGGAATGATATCCCCGGGGAGCTGTTTTTT.

The gene calls are TRBV18 and TRBJ1-3; TRBD1 matches at 7 bases. CDR1 and CDR2 from the germline V gene are KGHSH and LQKENI. This CDR3 has 16 amino acids. The V segment lost 6 bases and the J segment 2 bases; nucleotides outside the gene matches: 10. The CDR3: CASSPWTGSAGNTIYF. The CDR3 bases are TGTGCCAGCTCTCCATGGACAGGTTCGGCTGGAAACACCATATATTTT.

This rearrangement joins TRBV7-9 to TRBJ2-7; tentative D call: TRBD2 (6 bases). CDR3 length: 16 residues. Trimming removed 1 base at V and 3 bases at J, with 16 bases between. CDR1 and CDR2 (germline): SEHNR, FQNEAQ (reference sequence). CDR3 coding DNA: TGTGCCAGCAGCTTAGACGATGCGGGGAGATACTACGAGCAGTACTTC. Its translation: CASSLDDAGRYYEQYF.

V is TRBV18 and J is TRBJ2-7; 11 positions agree with TRBD2. The V segment lost 6 bases and the J segment 3 bases; nucleotides outside the gene matches: 7. CDR3 length: 15 amino acids. The germline gives CDR1 KGHSH, CDR2 LQKENI. The CDR3 bases are TGTGCCAGCTCTCTAGGGACTAGCGGCATCTACGAGCAGTACTTC. It codes for CASSLGTSGIYEQYF.

The chain employs TRBV7-2 and TRBJ2-2; no clear D gene. This CDR3 has 14 residues. The V end lost 3 bases, the J end lost 2 bases, and 7 bases lay between the germline ends. Germline values: CDR1 SGHTA, CDR2 FQGNSA. As DNA, the CDR3 is TGTGCCAGCAGCTTTACCAGAAACACCGGGGAGCTGTTTTTT. It translates to CASSFTRNTGELFF. The whole variable domain, filled in from reference TRBV7-2 and TRBJ2-2, reads GAGVSQSPSNKVTEKGKDVELRCDPISGHTALYWYRQSLGQGLEFLIYFQGNSAPDKSGLPSDRFSAERTGGSVSTLTIQRTQQEDSAVYLCASSFTRNTGELFFGEGSRLTVL.

This clone came up once. This rearrangement joins TRBV19 to TRBJ2-3, with D maybe TRBD2 (6 bases). CDR3 size: 14 residues. Germline V lookup: CDR1 LNHDA, CDR2 SQIVND (reference sequence). V was clipped by 3 bases and J by 2 bases, with 9 bases between them. DNA of the CDR3: TGTGCCAGTAGTATGGGACTTAACACAGATACGCAGTATTTT. Translation gives CASSMGLNTDTQYF.